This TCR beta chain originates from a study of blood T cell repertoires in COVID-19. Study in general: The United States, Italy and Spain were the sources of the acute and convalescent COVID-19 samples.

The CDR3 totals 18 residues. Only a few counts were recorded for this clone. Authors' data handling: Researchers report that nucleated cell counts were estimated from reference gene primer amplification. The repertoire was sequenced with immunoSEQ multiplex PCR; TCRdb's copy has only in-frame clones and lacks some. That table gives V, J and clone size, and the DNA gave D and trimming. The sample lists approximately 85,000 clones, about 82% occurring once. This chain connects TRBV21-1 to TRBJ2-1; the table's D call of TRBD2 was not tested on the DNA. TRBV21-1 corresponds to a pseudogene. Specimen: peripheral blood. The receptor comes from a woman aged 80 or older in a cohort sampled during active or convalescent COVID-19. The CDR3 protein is CASSQLLLAGVSYNEQFF. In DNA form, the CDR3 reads TGTGCCAGCAGCCAATTACTGTTAGCGGGAGTCTCCTACAATGAGCAGTTCTTC.